These 19 T cell receptor beta chains came from one sample sequenced in a study of OX40 agonist ivuxolimab in advanced cancers. The library was generated by the immunoSEQ multiplex PCR assay. The source is immuneACCESS, and TCRdb retained only in-frame sequences with V and J called. Part of the clones is not carried over; for the studies checked, unresolved V genes explain less than half of this, and the remainder is unexplained. This sample is represented by 55,000 to 70,000 clones; more than 65% of them were singletons. The top ten clonotypes cover roughly 2.6% of the sample. The starting material was CD4+ or CD8+ T cells sorted from blood, obtained in a trial of the OX40 agonist ivuxolimab. These receptor sequences come from an adult with an advanced solid tumor such as melanoma, head and neck, liver or kidney cancer.

This CDR3 is CASSEGFVNSPLHF. The DNA for the CDR3 is TGCGCCAGCAGCGAGGGTTTCGTTAATTCACCCCTCCACTTT. J is TRBJ1-6 and V is TRBV5-1; D is undetermined. The CDR3 sequence is 14 residues long. Germline CDR1 SGHRS, CDR2 YFSETQ. Trimming removed 4 bases at V and 6 bases at J, with 11 bases between.

The rearrangement joins TRBV7-9 to TRBJ2-5; D is uncertain. Germline CDR1 reads SEHNR; CDR2 reads FQNEAQ (reference sequence). Trimming pared 0 bases from V and 5 bases from J, leaving 19 bases between. This CDR3 region has 17 residues. The CDR3 nucleotides are TGTGCCAGCAGCTTAGCTGGTAGGATAGCAACGTGGGAGACCCAGTACTTC. This translates into CASSLAGRIATWETQYF.

V is TRBV19 and J is TRBJ2-5, with D possibly called TRBD1 or TRBD2 (5 bases each). The CDR3 has 14 residues. CDR1 LNHDA and CDR2 SQIVND come from the germline V gene (reference sequence). V lost 7 bases to trimming and J lost 9 bases, with 21 bases between them. The CDR3 spells CASTPGSLGAAQYF. The CDR3 region has the DNA TGTGCCAGTACCCCGGGGTCCCTCGGGGCGGCCCAGTACTTC.

The CDR3 region is CASSLTISNEKLFF. CDR3 sequence (DNA): TGTGCCAGCAGCTTAACGATATCTAATGAAAAACTGTTTTTT. The chain is built from TRBV11-2 and TRBJ1-4; no reliable D call. V lost 2 bases and J 3 bases, leaving 7 bases between the germline ends. The CDR3 is made up of 14 amino acids. Germline V gene lookup returns CDR1 SGHAT and CDR2 FQNNGV.

The gene calls are TRBV4-3 and TRBJ2-1, with 7 bases aligning to TRBD2. The CDR3 is made up of 16 amino acids. Per the germline V gene, CDR1 is LGHNA and CDR2 is YSLEER. The trim removed 0 bases at V and 3 bases at J, leaving 5 bases unmatched. For the CDR3, the DNA is TGCGCCAGCAGCCAAGATCCCGGGACTAACTACAATGAGCAGTTCTTC. Translation: CASSQDPGTNYNEQFF.

The genes are TRBV6-4 and TRBJ2-2; TRBD1 aligns across 9 bases. V lost 6 bases and J lost 5; bases outside the gene matches: 4. Per the germline V gene, CDR1 is MRHNA and CDR2 is SNTAGT. The CDR3 totals 14 residues. CDR3 amino acids: CASSGQGWTGELFF. CDR3 nucleotide sequence: TGTGCCAGCAGCGGACAGGGGTGGACCGGGGAGCTGTTTTTT.

The rearrangement joins TRBV11-3 to TRBJ1-1; D not certain. CDR1 is SGHNT, CDR2 YENEEA, per germline. Trimming stripped 2 bases from V and 1 base from J, with 8 bases between. CDR3 length: 14 amino acids. The CDR3 nucleotides read TGTGCCAGCAGCTTAAAGGGCCGGAACACTGAAGCTTTCTTT. It encodes CASSLKGRNTEAFF.

This chain connects TRBV12-1 to TRBJ2-6; the D segment call TRBD1 is taken from the table without a DNA check. TRBV12-1 is termed a pseudogene. This CDR3 spans 18 amino acids. CDR3 in DNA: TGTGCCAGCAGCATAATTTTTATAGGACAAAGTCGGGCCAACGTCCTGACTTTC. As protein: CASSIIFIGQSRANVLTF.

This chain uses TRBV4-1 with TRBJ1-2; D possibly corresponds to TRBD1 (6 bases). CDR1 and CDR2 from the germline V gene are MGHRA and YSYEKL. This CDR3 region has 15 residues. V lost 1 base to trimming and J lost 6 bases, with 15 bases between them. As DNA, the CDR3 is TGCGCCAGCAGCCAAGGGTCAGGGGCGAGAAATGGCTACACCTTC. Protein sequence: CASSQGSGARNGYTF.

This clone has just a few counts. This chain connects TRBV4-3 to TRBJ1-5; D is unresolved. V lost 0 bases and J lost 7, with 7 bases in between. This CDR3 is 13 amino acids long. Germline V CDR1 and CDR2: LGHNA, YSLEER. The CDR3 spells CASSQDFRQPQHF. The CDR3 nucleotides are TGCGCCAGCAGCCAAGACTTTCGCCAGCCCCAGCATTTT.

There are a few counts of this clone. The genes are TRBV7-9 and TRBJ2-7; D is uncertain. CDR1 is SEHNR, CDR2 FQNEAQ, per germline (reference sequence). CDR3 length: 12 residues. The germline V and J ends were trimmed by 5 bases and 2 bases, with 7 bases remaining between them. The CDR3 nucleotides are TGTGCCAGCAGCAAACAAACCTACGAGCAGTACTTC. It codes for CASSKQTYEQYF. The full variable domain, completed using reference TRBV7-9 and TRBJ2-7, is DTGVSQNPRHKITKRGQNVTFRCDPISEHNRLYWYRQTLGQGPEFLTYFQNEAQLEKSRLLSDRFSAERPKGSFSTLEIQRTEQGDSAMYLCASSKQTYEQYFGPGTRLTVT.

CDR3 region: CASSEVGTSSNQPQHF. The CDR3 DNA reads TGTGCCAGCAGTGAAGTCGGGACATCCAGCAATCAGCCCCAGCATTTT. V is TRBV6-1 and J is TRBJ1-5; D might be TRBD1 (6 bases). The CDR3 contains 16 residues. Germline CDR1 reads MNHNS; CDR2 reads SASEGT. V was trimmed by 1 base and J by 1 base, leaving 11 bases between them.

The V and J genes are TRBV5-1 and TRBJ1-1; D gene unclear. Looked up from germline, CDR1 is SGHRS and CDR2 is YFSETQ. The germline V and J ends were trimmed by 3 bases and 4 bases, with 13 bases remaining between them. CDR3 size: 14 residues. DNA for the CDR3: TGCGCCAGCAGCTCCGGGCCCGGGAGCACTGAAGCTTTCTTT. Its translation is CASSSGPGSTEAFF.

The chain joins TRBV14 to TRBJ1-2; D ambiguous. This CDR3 has 18 amino acids. CDR1 SGHDN and CDR2 FVKESK come from the germline V gene. V lost 0 bases and J lost 4, with 21 bases in between. This chain's CDR3 is CASSQDVPTADQSYGYTF. In nucleotides, the CDR3 is TGTGCCAGCAGCCAAGATGTTCCAACGGCAGACCAGAGCTATGGCTACACCTTC.

V usage is TRBV6-1 and J usage is TRBJ1-1; D gene unclear. CDR1 and CDR2 from the germline V gene are MNHNS and SASEGT. This CDR3 is 13 amino acids long. V dropped 4 bases and J dropped 11 bases, with 17 bases sitting between them. As DNA, the CDR3 is TGTGCCAGCAGTGCGGATGGCCCGGGGTTGGCTTTCTTT. Residues: CASSADGPGLAFF.

This rearrangement joins TRBV10-2 to TRBJ1-5; possibly TRBD1 for D (6 bases). CDR1 and CDR2 (germline): WSHSY, SAAADI. The CDR3 is 14 residues long. The V end lost 3 bases, the J end lost 1 base, and 7 bases lay between the germline ends. CDR3 loop: CASSEQGSNQPQHF. Here the CDR3 DNA reads TGCGCCAGCAGTGAACAGGGAAGCAATCAGCCCCAGCATTTT.

This clone has a handful of counts. The rearrangement uses TRBV2 and TRBJ1-1; D unclear. The CDR3 runs 12 residues. Germline V lookup: CDR1 SNHLY, CDR2 FYNNEI. With 7 bases removed from V and 2 bases from J, the gap between germline ends came to 8 bases. CDR3 sequence: CASKPINTEAFF. CDR3 DNA sequence: TGTGCCAGCAAGCCCATAAACACTGAAGCTTTCTTT.

The gene calls are TRBV19 and TRBJ2-7; 8 nucleotides line up with TRBD1. V gave up 4 bases and J gave up 3 bases; unmatched junction bases: 5. Germline values: CDR1 LNHDA, CDR2 SQIVND (reference sequence). The CDR3 contains 14 residues. Written as DNA, the CDR3 is TGTGCCAGTAGTACAACCGGGACAGGCTACGAGCAGTACTTC. This sequence encodes CASSTTGTGYEQYF.

This chain uses TRBV4-1 with TRBJ2-1; possible D gene TRBD1, 6 bases. V was clipped by 0 bases and J by 8 bases, with 14 bases between them. CDR3 length: 15 amino acids. Germline V lookup: CDR1 MGHRA, CDR2 YSYEKL. CDR3 protein: CASSQEGAIGYEQFF. The CDR3, as DNA: TGCGCCAGCAGCCAAGAGGGGGCTATTGGCTATGAGCAGTTCTTC.